A single sample gave rise to the 2 T cell receptor beta chains below, sequenced in a study of T cell responses to AZD1222 COVID-19 vaccine. TCRdb's table, derived via immunoSEQ multiplex PCR, lists solely in-frame clones and lacks some. The repertoire has about 200,000 clones, around 90% of them found once; the top ten carry 3.6%. The sample consisted of peripheral blood, taken 28 days after the second dose of the MenACWY control vaccine. All receptors derive from an adult who received the MenACWY meningococcal vaccine as a control.

The genes are TRBV19 and TRBJ2-2, with D maybe TRBD2 (5 bases). V gave up 2 bases and J gave up 5 bases, with 15 bases separating them. Germline V CDR1 and CDR2: LNHDA, SQIVND (reference sequence). This CDR3 region has 16 residues. CDR3 region: CASSIPLPGMTGELFF. The CDR3, as DNA: TGTGCCAGTAGTATACCCCTACCGGGGATGACCGGGGAGCTGTTTTTT. The whole variable domain, remainder taken from reference TRBV19 and TRBJ2-2, is DGGITQSPKYLFRKEGQNVTLSCEQNLNHDAMYWYRQDPGQGLRLIYYSQIVNDFQKGDIAEGYSVSREKKESFPLTVTSAQKNPTAFYLCASSIPLPGMTGELFFGEGSRLTVL.

This clone was found a few times. V gene TRBV7-3 combines with J gene TRBJ2-1; TRBD2 matches at 10 bases. V was pared by 2 bases and J by 9 bases, with 4 bases of the junction left unmatched. Per germline, CDR1 SGHTA and CDR2 FQGTGA. The CDR3 is made up of 14 amino acids. The DNA for the CDR3 is TGTGCCAGCAGCTTACAGCGGGAGGGGTCTGAGCAGTTCTTC. Translated, it gives CASSLQREGSEQFF.